This T cell receptor beta chain was sequenced in a study of beta chain features in type 1 diabetes. Study-wide findings and caveats: VDJ junctions in type 1 diabetes patients carried more deletions and fewer insertions.

Every bit of the isolated RNA underwent reverse transcription, so sequencing read expressed TCRB transcripts. Naive, central memory and regulatory T cell samples averaged about 3.57 million reads. The table came from immunoSEQ multiplex PCR; TCRdb's copy has only in-frame clones and leaves some out. The sample has 150,000 to 190,000 clones; less than 9.5% are singletons. V shed 5 bases and J 1 base; nucleotides not matched to a gene: 8. This CDR3 contains 16 residues. Germline V gene data show CDR1 as SGHTA and CDR2 as FQGNSA. A word on this clone: The antigen is not known.

Sequences were obtained from central memory CD4+ T cells from blood. This chain joins TRBV7-2 and TRBJ1-1, with 9 bases matching TRBD1. This TCR was recovered from a man aged 18-30 years in good health. The CDR3 coding sequence is TGTGCCAGCAGCCCGTTTCCGGGACAGGGGAACACTGAAGCTTTCTTT. Protein: CASSPFPGQGNTEAFF.